What follows are 24 T cell receptor beta chains derived from one specimen sequenced in a study of glioma-infiltrating T cells. Using RNA template, CDR3s of TCR alpha and beta were amplified with iRepertoire arm-PCR. TCRdb called the multiplex PCR reads again in MiXCR, with one record for every CDR3 protein. Among 100,000 to 150,000 distinct CDR3 sequences listed, approximately 24% were seen once. Sequenced input: glioma tissue, nonneoplastic brain tissue, or PBMCs (not recorded which). All receptors derive from a human donor with low-grade glioma or glioblastoma, undergoing nonglioma brain surgery, or in good health (not recorded which).

A remark on this clonotype: A much more abundant neighbour one base away suggests this may be a read error. The chain combines TRBV20-1 with TRBJ1-2; perhaps TRBD1 as D (5 bases). V dropped 5 bases and J dropped 4 bases, with 11 bases sitting between them. The CDR3 is 12 residues long. Germline lookup yields CDR1 DFQATT and CDR2 SNEGSKA (reference sequence). CDR3 sequence (DNA): TGCAGTGCTGTACAGGCGTTCTATGGCTACACCTTC. It specifies CSAVQAFYGYTF.

The chain couples TRBV6-1 to TRBJ2-5; D possibly corresponds to TRBD2 (7 bases). The V end was cut by 4 bases, the J end by 4 bases, with 19 bases between. Per germline, CDR1 MNHNS and CDR2 SASEGT. There are 16 residues in the CDR3. CDR3 sequence (DNA): TGTGCCAGCAGTGGAGAATTTGGGGGGGGCCGAGAGACCCAGTACTTC. Translating gives CASSGEFGGGRETQYF.

This clonotype turned up a few times. The chain is built from TRBV7-8 and TRBJ1-3; no definite D call. The CDR3 totals 16 residues. Between the trimmed V and J ends, which lost 5 bases and 0 bases, there was a span of 14 bases. Germline V lookup: CDR1 SGHVS, CDR2 FQNEAQ. The CDR3 DNA sequence: TGTGCCAGCAGCAGCGACTTAGGATTCTCTGGAAACACCATATATTTT. Its protein is CASSSDLGFSGNTIYF.

CDR3 bases: TGTGCCAGCAGCCCCGGACAGGGACGAGGCTACACCTTC. This translates into CASSPGQGRGYTF. The chain recombines TRBV27 with TRBJ1-2; 8 nucleotides line up with TRBD1. Looked up from germline, CDR1 is MNHEY and CDR2 is SMNVEV (reference sequence). This CDR3 spans 13 amino acids. J gave up 8 bases and V 6 bases, and 8 bases lay outside the gene matches.

CDR3 amino acids: CAIRVTRGGDYNEQFF. The DNA of the CDR3 is TGTGCCATCAGGGTGACTAGGGGGGGCGATTACAATGAGCAGTTCTTC. This sequence joins TRBV10-3 and TRBJ2-1; possibly TRBD2 for D (7 bases). Germline V gene lookup returns CDR1 ENHRY and CDR2 SYGVKD. The CDR3 is made up of 16 amino acids. V was pared by 6 bases and J by 4 bases, with 19 bases between.

On this clonotype: A much larger clone differs by one base, so this may be a read error. This sequence joins TRBV27 and TRBJ2-3, with D unclear. This CDR3 has 13 amino acids. From germline, CDR1 is MNHEY and CDR2 SMNVEV (reference sequence). CDR3 coding DNA: TGTGCCTGCAGGAATTTGGGGTACGATACGCAGTATTTT. Its protein product is CACRNLGYDTQYF.

A note on this clonotype: This may arise from a read error, as a much more abundant clone is one base away. The chain has TRBV7-2 and TRBJ2-3; weak D call: TRBD1 (6 bases). Per the germline V gene, CDR1 is SGHTA and CDR2 is FQGNSA. The CDR3 totals 16 residues. CDR3 nucleotides: TGTGCCAGCAGCTTCGACAGGTTGGGACCCACAGGTACGCAGTATTTT. This sequence encodes CASSFDRLGPTGTQYF.

The V and J genes are TRBV12-3 or TRBV12-4 and TRBJ2-3; 7 nucleotides agree with TRBD1. Trimming cost V 5 bases and J 4 bases; bases outside gene matches: 18. CDR3 size: 18 residues. Written as DNA, the CDR3 is TGTGCCAGCAGTCAATCTACAGGGGCTTCTCCCGGGCCAGATACGCAGTATTTT. The encoded protein is CASSQSTGASPGPDTQYF.

This clonotype was observed a handful of times. The chain couples TRBV7-2 to TRBJ2-2; a possible D gene is TRBD2 (6 bases). Germline loops: CDR1 SGHTA, CDR2 FQGNSA. V dropped 5 bases and J dropped 5 bases, with 12 bases sitting between them. This CDR3 comprises 14 residues. The CDR3 protein is CASSPGTLTGELFF. CDR3 nucleotide sequence: TGTGCCAGCAGCCCCGGGACTCTAACCGGGGAGCTGTTTTTT.

This clonotype was detected a few times. The V gene is TRBV29-1, the J gene TRBJ1-4, with TRBD1 matching 9 bases. The length of the CDR3 is 15 residues. The germline gives CDR1 SQVTM, CDR2 ANQGSEA. V shed 6 bases and J 8 bases; nucleotides not matched to a gene: 13. The CDR3: CSVEYRGRSEEKLFF. The DNA of the CDR3 is TGCAGCGTGGAATACAGGGGGCGGAGTGAAGAAAAACTGTTTTTT.

The V call is TRBV5-1, the J call TRBJ2-3; D perhaps matches TRBD2 (5 bases). The germline CDR1 and CDR2 sequences are SGHRS and YFSETQ. The CDR3 spans 14 residues. Trimming shortened V by 6 bases and J by 6 bases, and 17 bases separated the two germline ends. The CDR3 reads CASTPPEASDTQYF. The CDR3 region has the DNA TGCGCCAGCACTCCGCCGGAGGCCTCGGATACGCAGTATTTT.

Note on this clonotype: Just one base apart from a much larger clone, this may be a read error. The chain combines TRBV28 with TRBJ1-6, with TRBD1 identical over 7 bases. Germline lookup yields CDR1 MDHEN and CDR2 SYDVKM. The CDR3 has 16 amino acids. CDR3 bases: TGTGCCAGCAGCCTAGCGGACAGGAAGGATAATTTACCCCTCCACTTT. This translates into CASSLADRKDNLPLHF.

To note about this clonotype: A much larger clone differs from this one at a single base, so this may be a read error. V is TRBV28 and J is TRBJ2-1; no clear D gene. The CDR3 spans 12 residues. CDR1 MDHEN and CDR2 SYDVKM come from the germline V gene. CDR3 region: CASRLVIGEQFF. CDR3 DNA: TGTGCCAGCCGTTTGGTAATTGGTGAGCAGTTCTTC.

At least ten counts were recorded for this clonotype. V is TRBV28 and J is TRBJ1-1, with D unclear. The germline V gene has CDR1 MDHEN and CDR2 SYDVKM. This CDR3 contains 13 residues. Trimming left V 4 bases short and J 1 base short, with 7 bases between. CDR3 DNA sequence: TGTGCCAGCAGTTCTCCAGGGAACACTGAAGCTTTCTTT. It yields the protein CASSSPGNTEAFF.

This clonotype was counted once. The genes are TRBV20-1 and TRBJ2-2; tentative D call: TRBD1 (6 bases). This CDR3 has 16 amino acids. Germline V lookup: CDR1 DFQATT, CDR2 SNEGSKA (reference sequence). V shed 0 bases and J shed 4 bases, with 15 bases lying between them. The DNA of the CDR3 is TGCAGTGCTAGAGACACCGACAGGCTTAGCACCGGGGAGCTGTTTTTT. Translating it yields CSARDTDRLSTGELFF.

Ten or more counts support this clonotype. This sequence joins TRBV20-1 and TRBJ2-5; TRBD1 matches at 9 bases. The germline V gene encodes CDR1 DFQATT and CDR2 SNEGSKA (reference sequence). The CDR3 is 13 residues long. Unmatched junction bases numbered 5, after V lost 5 bases and J lost 4 bases. CDR3 sequence: CSAPQGAGETQYF. The CDR3 nucleotides are TGCAGTGCTCCACAGGGGGCGGGAGAGACCCAGTACTTC.

This clonotype was counted only a few times. V gene TRBV24-1 combines with J gene TRBJ2-3, with D maybe TRBD2 (6 bases). The CDR3 contains 15 residues. Germline lookup yields CDR1 KGHDR and CDR2 SFDVKD. Trimming cost V 9 bases and J 2 bases, with 17 bases left between them. The CDR3 spells CATANEVADTDTQYF. The DNA for the CDR3 is TGTGCCACCGCAAATGAAGTAGCGGACACAGATACGCAGTATTTT.

On this clonotype itself: A single base separates this from a much larger clone, so it may be a read error. V and J are TRBV27 and TRBJ2-2; 12 positions match TRBD2. In germline, CDR1 is MNHEY, CDR2 SMNVEV (reference sequence). The CDR3 is 17 residues long. CDR3 DNA sequence: TGTGCCAGCACCGCTTGGCTAGCGGGGGGGCATACCGGGGAGATGTTTTTT. It translates to CASTAWLAGGHTGEMFF.

J is TRBJ2-5 and V is TRBV11-1; TRBD1 aligns across 7 bases. The CDR3 length is 14 residues. Trimming at V came to 5 bases and at J to 5 bases, leaving 8 bases not matched to a gene. The germline V gene has CDR1 SGHAT and CDR2 FQDESV (reference sequence). CDR3 coding DNA: TGTGCCAGCAGCCCACGGACAGGAGTGGAGACCCAGTACTTC. Protein sequence: CASSPRTGVETQYF.

The rearrangement links TRBV7-3 to TRBJ2-3; the match to TRBD2 covers 8 bases. Trimming removed 2 bases from V and 4 bases from J; junction bases left unmatched: 5. Germline V lookup: CDR1 SGHTA, CDR2 FQGTGA. The CDR3 has 15 residues. The CDR3 reads CASSLRGGFADTQYF. CDR3 sequence (DNA): TGTGCCAGCAGCTTACGCGGGGGGTTCGCAGATACGCAGTATTTT.

This clonotype has a handful of counts. The V and J genes are TRBV20-1 and TRBJ2-3; 14 bases fit TRBD2. The CDR3 is 14 amino acids. Trimming cost V 5 bases and J 7 bases; bases outside gene matches: 5. Germline CDR1 is DFQATT and CDR2 is SNEGSKA (reference sequence). In nucleotides, the CDR3 is TGCAGTGCTGGGACTAGCGGGGGAGGGTATACGCAGTATTTT. Its translation is CSAGTSGGGYTQYF.

V usage is TRBV28 and J usage is TRBJ1-1; D is possibly TRBD1 (5 bases). There are 15 residues in the CDR3. With 6 bases removed from V and 1 base from J, the gap between germline ends came to 15 bases. Per germline, CDR1 MDHEN and CDR2 SYDVKM. The CDR3 DNA reads TGTGCCAGCAGCCACCACAGGTCACCGAACACTGAAGCTTTCTTT. The encoded protein is CASSHHRSPNTEAFF.

V is TRBV15 and J is TRBJ2-7, with 10 bases fitting TRBD1. There are 18 residues in the CDR3. Germline V gives CDR1 LNHNV, CDR2 YYDKDF (reference sequence). The CDR3 region is CATSRDFWGAGQGYGQYV. CDR3 DNA: TGTGCCACCAGCAGAGATTTTTGGGGTGCGGGACAGGGGTACGGGCAGTACGTC.

This clonotype was observed a few times. In DNA form, the CDR3 reads TGTGCCACCTCGCCCTCGGGCGGTGGCTACACCTTC. This codes for CATSPSGGGYTF. The J gene is TRBJ1-2, the V gene TRBV24-1, with D unclear. This CDR3 region has 12 residues. CDR1 is KGHDR and CDR2 is SFDVKD in the germline V gene. V lost 9 bases and J lost 7, with 14 bases in between.